These 5 T cell receptor beta chains originate from one sample sequenced in a study of vaccination effects on CD4 cells after COVID-19. These receptors lack a known antigen. Sequencing used immunoSEQ multiplex PCR; TCRdb keeps in-frame clones, though not all of them. The sample shows around 63,000 clones, roughly 75% of them seen only once. Viral peptide pools were used in the ViraFEST assay to expand antigen-specific CD4+ T cells, and sequencing came afterward. Isolating CD4+ T cells followed more than 9 days of culture. Absence of prior SARS-CoV-2 infection characterized the vaccine recipients, who showed negative nucleocapsid antibodies. This specimen consisted of CD4+ T cells from PBMCs cultured with HCoV-OC43 spike peptides, obtained before COVID-19 vaccination. Subset of the sample: HCoV-OC43 spike overlapping peptide pool stimulation. These receptors all come from a human donor who received a COVID-19 vaccine.

The chain couples TRBV5-6 to TRBJ2-1, with D possibly matching TRBD1 (6 bases). This CDR3 contains 17 residues. Germline V gives CDR1 SGHDT, CDR2 YYEEEE. V dropped 2 bases and J dropped 0 bases, with 15 bases sitting between them. Here the CDR3 reads CASSLEGDGLSYNEQFF. The CDR3 DNA reads as TGTGCCAGCAGCTTAGAGGGGGACGGCCTCTCCTACAATGAGCAGTTCTTC. Based on the CDR3 plus reference TRBV5-6 and TRBJ2-1, the full variable domain is DAGVTQSPTHLIKTRGQQVTLRCSPKSGHDTVSWYQQALGQGPQFIFQYYEEEERQRGNFPDRFSGHQFPNYSSELNVNALLLGDSALYLCASSLEGDGLSYNEQFFGPGTRLTVL.

The chain has TRBV24-1 and TRBJ2-2; no clear D. Germline V gene lookup returns CDR1 KGHDR and CDR2 SFDVKD. This CDR3 comprises 12 residues. Trimming removed 6 bases from V and 5 bases from J, with 6 bases in between. The CDR3 loop reads CATSSTTGELFF. In nucleotides, the CDR3 is TGTGCCACCAGTAGCACTACCGGGGAGCTGTTTTTT.

The chain's CDR3 is CASSRLDLTDTQYF. The CDR3 nucleotides are TGTGCCAGCAGTCGACTGGACTTAACAGATACGCAGTATTTT. This chain uses TRBV9 with TRBJ2-3, with a tentative D call TRBD2 (5 bases). CDR1 is SGDLS and CDR2 is YYNGEE in the germline V gene. The germline V and J ends were trimmed by 5 bases and 3 bases, with 13 bases remaining between them. The CDR3 totals 14 residues.

This chain links TRBV9 with TRBJ2-5; D call uncertain. Germline assignment: CDR1 SGDLS and CDR2 YYNGEE. The CDR3 has 14 amino acids. Between the trimmed V and J ends, which lost 0 bases and 1 base, there was a span of 7 bases. CDR3 loop: CASSVGNSQETQYF. CDR3 bases: TGTGCCAGCAGCGTAGGCAACAGCCAAGAGACCCAGTACTTC.

The J gene is TRBJ2-3, the V gene TRBV7-2, with 11 bases fitting TRBD1. The V and J ends lost 5 bases and 5 bases, in that order; junction bases with no gene match: 6. The CDR3 is 15 residues long. Germline values: CDR1 SGHTA, CDR2 FQGNSA. CDR3 in DNA: TGTGCCAGCAGCACCCGGACAGGGGGCAGAGATACGCAGTATTTT. It specifies CASSTRTGGRDTQYF.